At least ten counts were recorded for the clone carrying this T cell receptor beta chain. The source of the sample is a study of spatial heterogeneity in lung cancer. The time point is: sample taken at primary tumor resection. Whole RNA came from tumor, nontumor lung or frozen PBMC and was sequenced without being sorted. From the 5' RACE reads, TCRdb called clonotypes with MiXCR, one entry per CDR3 protein. The sample comprises under 30,000 distinct CDR3 sequences, 3% to 3.5% of which are singletons, and less than 35% rests with the top ten. Trimming removed 5 bases from V and 2 bases from J, with 10 bases in between. The CDR3 is 13 amino acids. Germline V CDR1 and CDR2: SGHAT, FQNNGV.

This receptor was taken from a female donor with early-stage non-small cell lung cancer. The specimen comprised PBMCs, sampled at surgery. The chain employs TRBV11-2 and TRBJ2-7; D uncertain. The CDR3 is CASSRQATYEQYF. The CDR3 DNA reads TGTGCCAGCAGCCGCCAGGCAACCTACGAGCAGTACTTC. Full variable domain (outside the CDR3, taken from reference TRBV11-2 and TRBJ2-7): EAGVAQSPRYKIIEKRQSVAFWCNPISGHATLYWYQQILGQGPKLLIQFQNNGVVDDSQLPKDRFSAERLKGVDSTLKIQPAKLEDSAVYLCASSRQATYEQYFGPGTRLTVT.